Listed here is a single TCR beta chain. This record belongs to a study of blood T cell repertoires in COVID-19. Turning to the study itself: Samples of COVID-19 (acute and convalescent) were obtained from the United States, Italy and Spain.

Germline CDR1 and CDR2: SGHNT and YYREEE (reference sequence). This CDR3 comprises 15 residues. Trimming removed 4 bases from V and 0 bases from J; junction bases left unmatched: 3. Authors' methods: Amplification of reference gene primers was used by the study to estimate nucleated cell counts. Libraries were prepared by immunoSEQ multiplex PCR; TCRdb keeps only in-frame clonotypes and omits some of them. V and J calls and clone size are those listed in that table; D and trimming were worked out from the DNA. The table lists around 240,000 clones, roughly 82% of them singletons, with roughly 2% in the top ten.

This clonotype was obtained from a woman aged 50 to 60 who had recovered from COVID-19. This chain connects TRBV5-4 to TRBJ2-7; 11 bases match TRBD2. Sequenced material: PBMCs or T cells enriched from blood (not recorded which). CDR3: CASSQTSGSSYEQYF. CDR3 nucleotide sequence: TGTGCCAGCAGCCAAACTAGCGGGAGCTCCTACGAGCAGTACTTC.